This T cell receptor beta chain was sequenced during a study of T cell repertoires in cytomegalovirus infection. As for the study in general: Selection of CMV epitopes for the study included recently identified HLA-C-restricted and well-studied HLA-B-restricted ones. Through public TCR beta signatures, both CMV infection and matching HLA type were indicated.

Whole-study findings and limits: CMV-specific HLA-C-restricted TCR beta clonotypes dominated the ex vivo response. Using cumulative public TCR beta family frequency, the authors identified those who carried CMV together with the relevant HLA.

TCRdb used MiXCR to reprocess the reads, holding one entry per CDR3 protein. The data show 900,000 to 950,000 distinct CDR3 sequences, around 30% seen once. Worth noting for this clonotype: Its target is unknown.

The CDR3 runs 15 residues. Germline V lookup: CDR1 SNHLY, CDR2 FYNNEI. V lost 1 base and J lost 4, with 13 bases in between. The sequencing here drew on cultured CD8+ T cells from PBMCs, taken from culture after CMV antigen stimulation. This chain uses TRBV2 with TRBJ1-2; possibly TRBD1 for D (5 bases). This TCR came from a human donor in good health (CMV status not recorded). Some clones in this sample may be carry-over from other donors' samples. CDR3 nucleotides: TGTGCCAGCAGTGAAGGACAGCAAAGCCTCTATGGCTACACCTTC. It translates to CASSEGQQSLYGYTF.